The present T cell receptor beta chain was sequenced within a study of blood T cell repertoires in COVID-19. Overall study context: Samples came from the United States, Italy and Spain, spanning acute and convalescent COVID-19.

This clone was detected only a few times. Participants were aged about 18 to 89 years from 20 to 30 US areas. Within the 2 weeks before study entry, each person in the exposed group met a COVID-19 case. Trimming took off 7 bases at V and 0 bases at J, with 13 bases between the two ends. The CDR3 consists of 15 residues. The germline gives CDR1 MNHEY, CDR2 SVGAGI. TCRdb's table, derived via immunoSEQ multiplex PCR, lists solely in-frame clones and lacks some. Among around 330,000 clones listed, around 85% were seen once. This rearrangement joins TRBV6-5 to TRBJ1-5, with TRBD1 as a possible D gene (6 bases). Sequencing was performed on PBMCs or T cells enriched from blood (not recorded which). The sequence derives from a young woman who had been exposed to COVID-19. This CDR3 is CASMSRGVSNQPQHF. Here the CDR3 DNA reads TGTGCCAGCATGAGCAGGGGAGTTAGCAATCAGCCCCAGCATTTT.